These 32 T cell receptor beta chains share one sample of origin, sequenced in a study of cytomegalovirus exposure and HLA in healthy donors. PCR used 60 Vbeta primers and 13 Jbeta primers. Profiled with immunoSEQ multiplex PCR; TCRdb holds only in-frame clones, not every one. The sample holds more than 150,000 clones, roughly 83% seen once. Sequenced: PBMCs. Receptors originate from a woman younger than 35 in good health and CMV-seronegative.

There are a few counts of this clone. The chain carries TRBV7-9 and TRBJ1-1; tentative D call: TRBD1 (5 bases). The V gene lost 5 bases and the J gene lost 0 bases, with 19 bases spanning the gap. The CDR3 has 17 residues. The germline gives CDR1 SEHNR, CDR2 FQNEAQ (reference sequence). This CDR3 is CASSPGRVDEMNTEAFF. As DNA, the CDR3 is TGTGCCAGCAGCCCCGGCAGGGTGGATGAAATGAACACTGAAGCTTTCTTT.

The chain is built from TRBV6-4 and TRBJ1-5; D possibly corresponds to TRBD1 (5 bases). The germline gives CDR1 MRHNA, CDR2 SNTAGT. Deletions cut 3 bases from V and 7 bases from J, with 10 bases between. This CDR3 has 13 amino acids. CDR3 DNA sequence: TGTGCCAGCAGTGAGCAGGGCGGCCAGCCCCAGCATTTT. Translating it yields CASSEQGGQPQHF.

The CDR3 sequence is CASSPGRQGDTQYF. CDR3 DNA: TGTGCCAGCTCACCAGGGCGACAGGGAGATACGCAGTATTTT. The J gene is TRBJ2-3, the V gene TRBV18; the match to TRBD1 covers 7 bases. This CDR3 spans 14 amino acids. The germline gives CDR1 KGHSH, CDR2 LQKENI. Trimming took 2 bases from V and 5 from J; bases not matched to a gene: 4.

The rearrangement uses TRBV11-3 and TRBJ1-2, with 8 nucleotides matching TRBD1. This CDR3 is built from 12 residues. The V and J ends lost 8 bases and 4 bases, in that order; junction bases with no gene match: 3. Germline CDR1 and CDR2: SGHNT and YENEEA. CDR3 loop: CASGQGGYGYTF. CDR3 DNA: TGTGCCAGCGGACAGGGAGGCTATGGCTACACCTTC.

The gene calls are TRBV19 and TRBJ2-2; TRBD2 matches 8 bases. From germline, CDR1 is LNHDA and CDR2 SQIVND (reference sequence). CDR3 size: 15 residues. V shed 5 bases, J shed 7 bases, and the junction held 9 bases outside the gene matches. CDR3 region: CASSLLAATIGELFF. The DNA of the CDR3 is TGTGCCAGTAGTTTACTAGCGGCAACCATCGGGGAGCTGTTTTTT.

The chain combines TRBV18 with TRBJ1-2, with D possibly TRBD1 on 5 matching bases. The CDR3 contains 14 residues. Germline loops: CDR1 KGHSH, CDR2 LQKENI. Trimming took 6 bases from V and 5 from J, leaving 16 bases between them. The CDR3 sequence is CASSPRPQEYGYTF. For the CDR3, the DNA is TGTGCCAGCTCCCCGCGTCCACAGGAGTATGGCTACACCTTC. The full variable domain, in which reference TRBV18 and TRBJ1-2 provide the parts outside the CDR3, is NAGVMQNPRHLVRRRGQEARLRCSPMKGHSHVYWYRQLPEEGLKFMVYLQKENIIDESGMPKERFSAEFPKEGPSILRIQQVVRGDSAAYFCASSPRPQEYGYTFGSGTRLTVV.

This rearrangement joins TRBV27 to TRBJ1-4; unclear D gene. Germline assignment: CDR1 MNHEY and CDR2 SMNVEV (reference sequence). Deletions cut 0 bases from V and 7 bases from J, with 15 bases between. The CDR3 is 16 amino acids. CDR3 protein: CASSLSGGVEGEKLFF. DNA for the CDR3: TGTGCCAGCAGTTTATCAGGTGGAGTCGAGGGTGAAAAACTGTTTTTT. Together with reference TRBV27 and TRBJ1-4, the CDR3 gives the full variable domain: EAQVTQNPRYLITVTGKKLTVTCSQNMNHEYMSWYRQDPGLGLRQIYYSMNVEVTDKGDVPEGYKVSRKEKRNFPLILESPSPNQTSLYFCASSLSGGVEGEKLFFGSGTQLSVL.

This chain connects TRBV2 to TRBJ2-7; no definite D call. This CDR3 comprises 13 residues. V lost 7 bases and J 4 bases, leaving 14 bases between the germline ends. CDR1 and CDR2 (germline): SNHLY, FYNNEI. The CDR3 region is CASKRAPLYEQYF. CDR3 nucleotides: TGTGCCAGCAAGCGTGCCCCCCTGTACGAGCAGTACTTC. The full variable domain, completed using reference TRBV2 and TRBJ2-7, is EPEVTQTPSHQVTQMGQEVILRCVPISNHLYFYWYRQILGQKVEFLVSFYNNEISEKSEIFDDQFSVERPDGSNFTLKIRSTKLEDSAMYFCASKRAPLYEQYFGPGTRLTVT.

The chain combines TRBV5-1 with TRBJ2-7, with TRBD1 matching 8 bases. The V gene end was trimmed by 4 bases and the J gene end by 3 bases; junction bases not matched to a gene: 6. The CDR3 consists of 14 residues. Germline CDR1 SGHRS, CDR2 YFSETQ. This CDR3 is CASSPPGQDYEQYF. For the CDR3, the DNA is TGCGCCAGCAGCCCACCGGGACAGGACTACGAGCAGTACTTC.

This clone was seen more than once but under ten times. The chain uses TRBV30 and TRBJ1-5; TRBD1 aligns across 7 bases. CDR3 length equals 14 residues. The V segment lost 1 base and the J segment 6 bases; nucleotides outside the gene matches: 6. Germline loops: CDR1 GTSNPN, CDR2 SVGIG (reference sequence). CDR3 sequence: CAWSAGQVGQPQHF. CDR3 DNA: TGTGCCTGGAGTGCAGGACAGGTCGGTCAGCCCCAGCATTTT.

The genes are TRBV11-2 and TRBJ1-6; no definite D call. Trimming pared 1 base from V and 2 bases from J, leaving 12 bases between. Germline CDR1 reads SGHAT; CDR2 reads FQNNGV. This CDR3 has 17 amino acids. CDR3: CASSLVGGFAYNSPLHF. In nucleotides, the CDR3 is TGTGCCAGCAGCTTAGTAGGCGGTTTCGCCTATAATTCACCCCTCCACTTT. Combining the CDR3 with reference TRBV11-2 and TRBJ1-6 gives the whole variable domain EAGVAQSPRYKIIEKRQSVAFWCNPISGHATLYWYQQILGQGPKLLIQFQNNGVVDDSQLPKDRFSAERLKGVDSTLKIQPAKLEDSAVYLCASSLVGGFAYNSPLHFGNGTRLTVT.

V is TRBV28 and J is TRBJ2-2; 8 nucleotides match TRBD1. The CDR3 length is 15 residues. Trimming at V came to 8 bases and at J to 1 base, leaving 6 bases not matched to a gene. Germline lookup yields CDR1 MDHEN and CDR2 SYDVKM. CDR3 region: CASRPGGLNTGELFF. CDR3 DNA: TGTGCCAGCCGACCAGGGGGCTTGAACACCGGGGAGCTGTTTTTT. The complete variable domain, with remaining parts taken from reference TRBV28 and TRBJ2-2, reads DVKVTQSSRYLVKRTGEKVFLECVQDMDHENMFWYRQDPGLGLRLIYFSYDVKMKEKGDIPEGYSVSREKKERFSLILESASTNQTSMYLCASRPGGLNTGELFFGEGSRLTVL.

This clone was observed a handful of times. Germline is not matched at one junction end, which may reflect a read error. This rearrangement joins TRBV5-4 to TRBJ2-1; no definite D call. Germline V gives CDR1 SGHNT, CDR2 YYREEE (reference sequence). This CDR3 is 13 amino acids long. The CDR3 region has the DNA TGTGCCAGCAGCTTGGGGCAGTACAATGGGCAGTTCTTC. It yields the protein CASSLGQYNGQFF.

The V call is TRBV6-5, the J call TRBJ2-7; D gene ambiguous. This CDR3 is 14 amino acids long. Germline V gene lookup returns CDR1 MNHEY and CDR2 SVGAGI. V was cut by 6 bases and J by 0 bases, with 12 bases left in between. CDR3 amino acids: CASSRSQNSYEQYF. The CDR3 nucleotides are TGTGCCAGCAGCCGGAGCCAGAACTCCTACGAGCAGTACTTC.

CDR3 loop: CASSLRGNEQFF. CDR3 nucleotides: TGTGCCAGCAGTCTCAGGGGCAATGAGCAGTTCTTC. J is TRBJ2-1 and V is TRBV2; perhaps TRBD1 as D (6 bases). This CDR3 has 12 residues. Trimming removed 5 bases from V and 6 bases from J, with 8 bases in between. The germline V gene encodes CDR1 SNHLY and CDR2 FYNNEI. The full variable domain, completed using reference TRBV2 and TRBJ2-1, is EPEVTQTPSHQVTQMGQEVILRCVPISNHLYFYWYRQILGQKVEFLVSFYNNEISEKSEIFDDQFSVERPDGSNFTLKIRSTKLEDSAMYFCASSLRGNEQFFGPGTRLTVL.

This clone has just a few counts. This chain uses TRBV6-1 with TRBJ2-1; TRBD2 is a possible D gene (7 bases). V lost 0 bases and J lost 3, with 12 bases in between. CDR3 length: 16 residues. Germline assignment: CDR1 MNHNS and CDR2 SASEGT. CDR3 region: CASSEARGRHYNEQFF. CDR3 sequence (DNA): TGTGCCAGCAGTGAAGCGCGGGGGCGACACTACAATGAGCAGTTCTTC.

In its sample, this clone was seen a few times. The chain couples TRBV30 to TRBJ1-3, with D perhaps TRBD1 (6 bases). V lost 3 bases, J lost 4 bases, and 13 bases lay in between. The CDR3 is 14 residues long. Germline assignment: CDR1 GTSNPN and CDR2 SVGIG (reference sequence). In nucleotides, the CDR3 is TGTGCCTGGAGAGATAGAGGGGGAGGAAACACCATATATTTT. This translates into CAWRDRGGGNTIYF.

The rearrangement joins TRBV14 to TRBJ1-3; 7 bases fit TRBD1. The length of the CDR3 is 14 residues. Trimming removed 4 bases from V and 2 bases from J; junction bases left unmatched: 2. The germline gives CDR1 SGHDN, CDR2 FVKESK. CDR3 bases: TGTGCCAGCAGCCTTCAGGGGGCTGGAAACACCATATATTTT. It yields the protein CASSLQGAGNTIYF.

V gene TRBV4-1 combines with J gene TRBJ1-6; D unresolved. The CDR3 sequence is 15 residues long. Per germline, CDR1 MGHRA and CDR2 YSYEKL. Deletions cut 1 base from V and 4 bases from J, with 8 bases between. The DNA for the CDR3 is TGCGCCAGCAGCCAAGCACAAAATTATAATTCACCCCTCCACTTT. As protein: CASSQAQNYNSPLHF.

This chain links TRBV7-8 with TRBJ1-1, with 8 bases that match TRBD1. Germline trimming cut 5 bases from V and 6 bases from J; bases unmatched to any gene: 11. In germline, CDR1 is SGHVS, CDR2 FQNEAQ. The CDR3 is 15 residues long. CDR3 protein: CASSERTGKYPEAFF. CDR3 bases: TGTGCCAGCAGCGAGCGGACAGGGAAGTACCCTGAAGCTTTCTTT.

This chain connects TRBV30 to TRBJ2-7, with D perhaps TRBD2 (6 bases). Trimming stripped 3 bases from V and 0 bases from J, with 24 bases between. The CDR3 runs 18 residues. Germline V gene lookup returns CDR1 GTSNPN and CDR2 SVGIG (reference sequence). The CDR3 sequence: CAWSAMGIWGVSSYEQYF. The DNA of the CDR3 is TGTGCCTGGAGCGCTATGGGTATCTGGGGGGTCAGCTCCTACGAGCAGTACTTC.

This chain connects TRBV5-1 to TRBJ1-1, with TRBD1 as a possible D gene (5 bases). CDR3 length: 15 amino acids. The germline V gene encodes CDR1 SGHRS and CDR2 YFSETQ. The V gene lost 6 bases and the J gene lost 7 bases, with 22 bases spanning the gap. The CDR3: CASMAGRGGSLEAFF. Here the CDR3 DNA reads TGCGCCAGCATGGCAGGAAGGGGAGGCAGTCTTGAAGCTTTCTTT. Together with reference TRBV5-1 and TRBJ1-1, the CDR3 gives the full variable domain: KAGVTQTPRYLIKTRGQQVTLSCSPISGHRSVSWYQQTPGQGLQFLFEYFSETQRNKGNFPGRFSGRQFSNSRSEMNVSTLELGDSALYLCASMAGRGGSLEAFFGQGTRLTVV.

This clone was seen a handful of times. The chain couples TRBV11-1 to TRBJ1-5; perhaps TRBD1 as D (5 bases). The V end was cut by 2 bases, the J end by 7 bases, with 18 bases between. Germline V gene lookup returns CDR1 SGHAT and CDR2 FQDESV (reference sequence). This CDR3 has 16 residues. The DNA of the CDR3 is TGTGCCAGCAGCTTACCCGGCGGGGGAGTGAGACAGCCCCAGCATTTT. It codes for CASSLPGGGVRQPQHF.

This clone was recorded a few times. CDR3 loop: CSVPVGRDSGYTF. The CDR3 bases are TGCAGCGTTCCCGTTGGACGGGACTCTGGGTACACCTTC. The rearrangement joins TRBV29-1 to TRBJ1-2; a weak D match, TRBD1 (5 bases). The ends were cut back, 5 bases at V and 11 bases at J, with 21 bases in the middle. Germline CDR1 and CDR2: SQVTM and ANQGSEA. This CDR3 contains 13 residues.

This clone was recorded once. This sequence joins TRBV7-9 and TRBJ2-2; D possibly corresponds to TRBD1 (5 bases). The CDR3 runs 15 residues. Germline CDR1 is SEHNR and CDR2 is FQNEAQ (reference sequence). Trimming cost V 9 bases and J 4 bases, with 18 bases left between them. This CDR3 is CASCLGAPSTGELFF. In nucleotides, the CDR3 is TGTGCCAGTTGCTTAGGGGCGCCGAGCACCGGGGAGCTGTTTTTT. The full variable domain, its missing parts supplied by reference TRBV7-9 and TRBJ2-2, is DTGVSQNPRHKITKRGQNVTFRCDPISEHNRLYWYRQTLGQGPEFLTYFQNEAQLEKSRLLSDRFSAERPKGSFSTLEIQRTEQGDSAMYLCASCLGAPSTGELFFGEGSRLTVL.

The CDR3 sequence is CASSRTGTDNYGYTF. The CDR3 coding sequence is TGTGCCAGCAGCCGGACCGGGACAGATAACTATGGCTACACCTTC. The V and J genes are TRBV7-2 and TRBJ1-2; 7 positions agree with TRBD1. This CDR3 has 15 amino acids. Germline CDR1 is SGHTA and CDR2 is FQGNSA. Trimming at V came to 5 bases and at J to 1 base, leaving 7 bases not matched to a gene.

The V call is TRBV6-1, the J call TRBJ2-3; 9 bases fit TRBD2. The length of the CDR3 is 15 residues. J gave up 4 bases and V 7 bases, and 9 bases lay outside the gene matches. Per germline, CDR1 MNHNS and CDR2 SASEGT. CDR3 loop: CASTHSGGGADTQYF. The CDR3 DNA reads TGTGCCAGCACCCATAGCGGGGGCGGGGCAGATACGCAGTATTTT.

This clone occurred once. The rearrangement uses TRBV29-1 and TRBJ1-2; perhaps TRBD1 as D (6 bases). The CDR3 is made up of 11 amino acids. The germline V gene has CDR1 SQVTM and CDR2 ANQGSEA. The V gene lost 4 bases and the J gene lost 6 bases, with 9 bases spanning the gap. CDR3 sequence: CSVAGADGYTF. The DNA of the CDR3 is TGCAGCGTTGCAGGGGCGGATGGCTACACCTTC.

CDR3 nucleotides: TGTGCCAGCTCACCATTTACAGGGACCAACGAGCAGTACTTC. Translating gives CASSPFTGTNEQYF. The V gene is TRBV18, the J gene TRBJ2-7; D perhaps matches TRBD1 (6 bases). Germline V CDR1 and CDR2: KGHSH, LQKENI. The CDR3 extends over 14 amino acids. Trimming stripped 2 bases from V and 5 bases from J, with 13 bases between.

The genes are TRBV6-6 and TRBJ1-3; perhaps TRBD1 as D (5 bases). Germline CDR1 and CDR2: MNHNY and SVGAGI (reference sequence). The CDR3 has 15 amino acids. V lost 9 bases, J lost 0 bases, and 15 bases lay in between. DNA of the CDR3: TGTGCCAGTAAGACGGGACTCACCTCTGGAAACACCATATATTTT. This gives the protein CASKTGLTSGNTIYF.

Details on this clone: The same CDR3 is also encoded by other DNA sequences in this sample. This rearrangement joins TRBV14 to TRBJ1-2; the D gene is possibly TRBD1 (5 bases). From germline, CDR1 is SGHDN and CDR2 FVKESK. CDR3 size: 13 residues. Between the trimmed V and J ends, which lost 3 bases and 5 bases, there was a span of 10 bases. CDR3: CASSQGLTYGYTF. The CDR3 nucleotides are TGTGCCAGCAGCCAGGGACTGACTTATGGCTACACCTTC.

V gene TRBV19 combines with J gene TRBJ1-1, with 8 nucleotides matching TRBD1. V lost 5 bases to trimming and J lost 4 bases; unmatched junction nucleotides: 6. Germline values: CDR1 LNHDA, CDR2 SQIVND (reference sequence). The CDR3 length is 14 residues. The CDR3 protein is CASSLDRGFTEAFF. The CDR3 DNA sequence: TGTGCCAGTAGTCTCGACAGGGGTTTCACTGAAGCTTTCTTT.